This T cell receptor beta chain is drawn from a study of human T cells and chemical hapten exposure. Study-level background: The study patch tested 0.01% DPC on the upper back and read results at 6 days.

TCRdb reprocessed the RACE reads with MiXCR, giving one entry per CDR3 protein. The sample holds about 83,000 distinct CDR3 sequences, under 9% seen once. This clonotype was found many times. The antigen remains unidentified. Study results and caveats: Patch test score was positively correlated with the counts of PT1 expanded TCRs. Those TCRs sitting above 1 in 1000 frequency stayed the same with DPC sensitization.

Germline CDR1 reads LGHNA; CDR2 reads YNFKEQ. J lost 3 bases, V lost 4 bases, and 5 bases had no gene match. This CDR3 is 15 amino acids long. Time point here: patch test 1, 2 weeks after DPC sensitization. Treatment denoted: therapeutic diphenylcyclopropenone sensitization with weekly scalp DPC. V usage is TRBV4-2 and J usage is TRBJ2-3, with 9 bases identical to TRBD1. This TCR derives from a young woman with alopecia areata. Some clones in this sample may be carry-over from other donors' samples. The sequencing used whole blood, collected in connection with sensitization to the hapten diphenylcyclopropenone (DPC). CDR3 sequence reads: CASSPRQGDTDTQYF. CDR3 coding DNA: TGTGCCAGCAGCCCCCGACAGGGGGATACAGATACGCAGTATTTT.